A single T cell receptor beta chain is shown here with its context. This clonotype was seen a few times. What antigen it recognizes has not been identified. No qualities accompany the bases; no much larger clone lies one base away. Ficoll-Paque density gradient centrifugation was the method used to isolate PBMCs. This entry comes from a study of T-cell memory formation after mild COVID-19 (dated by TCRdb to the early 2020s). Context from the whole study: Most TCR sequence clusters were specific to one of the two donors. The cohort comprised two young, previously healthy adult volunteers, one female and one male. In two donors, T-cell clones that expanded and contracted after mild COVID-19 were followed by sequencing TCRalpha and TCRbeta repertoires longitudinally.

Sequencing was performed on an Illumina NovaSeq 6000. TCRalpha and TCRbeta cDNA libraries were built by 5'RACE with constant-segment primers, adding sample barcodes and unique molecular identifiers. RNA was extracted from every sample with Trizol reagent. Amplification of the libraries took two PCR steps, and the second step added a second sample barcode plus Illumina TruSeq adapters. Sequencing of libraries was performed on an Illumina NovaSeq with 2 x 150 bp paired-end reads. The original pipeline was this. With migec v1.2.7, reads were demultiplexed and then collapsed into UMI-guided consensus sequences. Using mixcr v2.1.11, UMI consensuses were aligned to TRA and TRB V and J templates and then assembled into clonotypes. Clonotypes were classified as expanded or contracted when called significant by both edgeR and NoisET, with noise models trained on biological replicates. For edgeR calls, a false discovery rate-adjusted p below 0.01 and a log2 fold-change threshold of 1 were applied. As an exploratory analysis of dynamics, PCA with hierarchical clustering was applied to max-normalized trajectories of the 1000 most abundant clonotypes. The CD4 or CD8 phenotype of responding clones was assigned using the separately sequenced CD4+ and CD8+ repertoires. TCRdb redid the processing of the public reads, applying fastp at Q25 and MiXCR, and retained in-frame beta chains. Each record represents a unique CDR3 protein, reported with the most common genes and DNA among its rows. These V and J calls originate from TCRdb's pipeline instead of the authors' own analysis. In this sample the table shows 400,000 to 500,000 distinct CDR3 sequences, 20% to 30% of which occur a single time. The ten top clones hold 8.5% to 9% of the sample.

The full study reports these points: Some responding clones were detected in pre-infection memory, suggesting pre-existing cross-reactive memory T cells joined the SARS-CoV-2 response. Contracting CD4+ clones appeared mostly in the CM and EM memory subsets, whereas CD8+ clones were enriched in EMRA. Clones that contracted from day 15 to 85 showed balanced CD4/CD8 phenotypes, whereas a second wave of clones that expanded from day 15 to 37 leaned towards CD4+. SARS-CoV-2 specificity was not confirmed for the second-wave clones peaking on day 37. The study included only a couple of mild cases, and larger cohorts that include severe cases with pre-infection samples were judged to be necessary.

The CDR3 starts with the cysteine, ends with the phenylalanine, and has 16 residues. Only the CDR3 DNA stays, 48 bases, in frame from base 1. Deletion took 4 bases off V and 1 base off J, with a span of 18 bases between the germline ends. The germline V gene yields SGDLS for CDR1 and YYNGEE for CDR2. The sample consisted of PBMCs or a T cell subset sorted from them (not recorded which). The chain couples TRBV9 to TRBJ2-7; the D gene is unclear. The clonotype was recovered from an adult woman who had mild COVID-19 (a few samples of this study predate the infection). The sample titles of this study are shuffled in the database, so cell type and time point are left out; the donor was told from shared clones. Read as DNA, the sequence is TGTGCCAGCAGCCTTCAGCCGGAACTTCCATCCTACGAGCAGTACTTC. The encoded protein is CASSLQPELPSYEQYF.